The clone carrying this TCR beta chain was counted between two and nine times. Its antigen is unknown. The record originates from a study of beta chain features in type 1 diabetes. Study results and caveats: Significant though moderate, a shortening of TCRB CDR3s appeared in all four CD4+ subsets of Type 1 diabetes patients.

The CDR3 length is 13 residues. Germline-derived CDR1 and CDR2 are KGHSH and LQKENI. Trimming left V 5 bases short and J 3 bases short, with 8 bases between. Expressed TCRB transcripts got sequenced, as all isolated RNA was reverse transcribed. Sequenced by immunoSEQ multiplex PCR; TCRdb stores in-frame clones only, minus some. Of around 120,000 clones listed, 15% to 20% are singletons. V usage is TRBV18 and J usage is TRBJ1-5, with a tentative D call TRBD1 (6 bases). This sequence originates from a man between 18 and 29 years old with type 1 diabetes. What was sequenced was central memory CD4+ T cells from blood. CDR3 loop: CASSWDINQPQHF. The CDR3 DNA reads TGTGCCAGCTCATGGGACATCAATCAGCCCCAGCATTTT.